This T cell receptor (beta chain) came from a study of identical twins. Overall study findings and caveats: Modelling approaches yielded underestimates of out-of-frame TCR alpha sharing between monozygotic twins.

Regarding this clonotype: Its antigen is still unknown.

TCRdb redid the calling of the 5' RACE reads with MiXCR, one entry per CDR3 protein. The sample holds more than 600,000 distinct CDR3 sequences, about 20% seen once. Germline CDR1 SNHLY, CDR2 FYNNEI. The CDR3 is 15 residues long. Losses at the gene ends were 6 bases for V and 4 bases for J; bases not matched to a gene: 9. A further study also used this sample, focusing on T cells expressing NK-cell markers. As that study records: The authors derived TCR beta repertoires from sorted CD3+CD56+NKG2C+, CD3+CD56+NKG2C- and CD3+CD56-NKG2C+ T cells. The study found dominant NKG2C+ clonotypes at about 1.0-8% of CD8+ T cells in about six donors.

Source material: PBMCs. The rearrangement uses TRBV2 and TRBJ2-1; 7 bases are shared with TRBD1. This sequence originates from a woman under 30 in good health. The CDR3 bases are TGTGCCAGCAGCCTACAGGGGACACAATACAATGAGCAGTTCTTC. Amino acids: CASSLQGTQYNEQFF.